This T cell receptor beta chain was recovered during a study of tumor-infiltrating lymphocytes in primary liver carcinoma. This clonotype was counted ten times or more. TCR beta cDNA came from approximately 490 ng total RNA, primed with a constant-region primer. Construction of TCR beta libraries relied on three successive nested multiplex PCR rounds employing slightly modified ARM-PCR. Use of TRBV1-TRBV30 forward primers with a C-beta reverse primer characterized the first two PCR rounds, which lasted around 11 cycles each. TCRdb reprocessed the multiplex PCR reads with MiXCR, giving one entry per CDR3 protein. The repertoire holds just over 300,000 distinct CDR3 sequences, with approximately 58% as singletons. Germline V gene data show CDR1 as SQVTM and CDR2 as ANQGSEA. The V gene end was trimmed by 5 bases and the J gene end by 4 bases; junction bases not matched to a gene: 9. The CDR3 extends over 14 amino acids.

The source of the blood RNA was unsorted whole blood, and germline DNA was extracted as well. The V call is TRBV29-1, the J call TRBJ2-3; 7 bases agree with TRBD2. The receptor was derived from a woman aged 25-40 years with primary liver carcinoma and hepatitis B virus infection. Sequenced input: peripheral blood. The CDR3 DNA is TGCAGCGTTCTTACTAGCGAGACCCCAGATACGCAGTATTTT. Translation gives CSVLTSETPDTQYF.